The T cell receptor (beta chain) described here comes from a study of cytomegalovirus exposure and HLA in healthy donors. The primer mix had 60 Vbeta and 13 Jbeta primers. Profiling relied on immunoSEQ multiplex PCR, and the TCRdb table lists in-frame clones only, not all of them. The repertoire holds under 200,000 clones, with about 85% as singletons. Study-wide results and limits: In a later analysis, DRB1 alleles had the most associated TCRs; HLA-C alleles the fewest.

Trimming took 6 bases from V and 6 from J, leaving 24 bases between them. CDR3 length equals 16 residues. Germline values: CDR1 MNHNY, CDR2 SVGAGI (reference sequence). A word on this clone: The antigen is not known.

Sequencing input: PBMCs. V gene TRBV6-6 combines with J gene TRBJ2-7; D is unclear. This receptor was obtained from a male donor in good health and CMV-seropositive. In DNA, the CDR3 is TGTGCCAGCAGCCACAACTACCCCATAAGAGCCCGCGAGCAGTACTTC. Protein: CASSHNYPIRAREQYF.